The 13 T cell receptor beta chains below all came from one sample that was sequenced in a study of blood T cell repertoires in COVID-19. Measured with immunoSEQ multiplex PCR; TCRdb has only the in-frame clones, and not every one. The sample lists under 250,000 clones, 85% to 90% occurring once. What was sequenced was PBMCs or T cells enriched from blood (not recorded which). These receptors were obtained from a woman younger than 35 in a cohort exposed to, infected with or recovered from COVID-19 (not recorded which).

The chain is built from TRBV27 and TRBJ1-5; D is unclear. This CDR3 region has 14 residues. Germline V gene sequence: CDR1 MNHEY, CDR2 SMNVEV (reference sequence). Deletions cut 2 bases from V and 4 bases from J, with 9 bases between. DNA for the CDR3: TGTGCCAGCAGTTTAAGGCCAGGTAATCAGCCCCAGCATTTT. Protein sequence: CASSLRPGNQPQHF.

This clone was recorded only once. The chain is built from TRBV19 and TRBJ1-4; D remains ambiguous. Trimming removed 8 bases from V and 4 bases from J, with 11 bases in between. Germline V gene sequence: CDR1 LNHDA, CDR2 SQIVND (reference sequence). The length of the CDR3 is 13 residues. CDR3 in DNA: TGTGCCAGTTCCGCGGTGGGTAATGAAAAACTGTTTTTT. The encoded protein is CASSAVGNEKLFF.

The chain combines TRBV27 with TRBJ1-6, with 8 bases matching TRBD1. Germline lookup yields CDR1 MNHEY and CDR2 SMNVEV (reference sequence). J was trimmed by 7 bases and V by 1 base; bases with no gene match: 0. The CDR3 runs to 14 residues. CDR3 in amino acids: CASSLWTGNSPLHF. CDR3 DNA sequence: TGTGCCAGCAGTTTATGGACAGGGAATTCACCCCTCCACTTT.

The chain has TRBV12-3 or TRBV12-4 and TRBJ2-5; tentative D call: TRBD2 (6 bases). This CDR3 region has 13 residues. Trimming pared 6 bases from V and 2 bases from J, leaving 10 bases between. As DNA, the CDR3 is TGTGCCAGCAGAGGACTATCTCAAGAGACCCAGTACTTC. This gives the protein CASRGLSQETQYF.

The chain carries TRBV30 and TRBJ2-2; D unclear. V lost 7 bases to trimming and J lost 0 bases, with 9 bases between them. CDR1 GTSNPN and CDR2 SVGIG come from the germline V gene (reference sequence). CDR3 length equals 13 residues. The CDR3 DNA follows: TGTGCCTCCGACTCCGCGAACACCGGGGAGCTGTTTTTT. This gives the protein CASDSANTGELFF.

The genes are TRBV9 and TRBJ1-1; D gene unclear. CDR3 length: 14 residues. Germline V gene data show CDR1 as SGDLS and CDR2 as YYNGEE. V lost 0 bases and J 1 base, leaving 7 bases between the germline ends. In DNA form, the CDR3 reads TGTGCCAGCAGCGTAGAGCCGCAGAACACTGAAGCTTTCTTT. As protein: CASSVEPQNTEAFF. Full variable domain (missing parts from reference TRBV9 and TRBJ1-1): DSGVTQTPKHLITATGQRVTLRCSPRSGDLSVYWYQQSLDQGLQFLIQYYNGEERAKGNILERFSAQQFPDLHSELNLSSLELGDSALYFCASSVEPQNTEAFFGQGTRLTVV.

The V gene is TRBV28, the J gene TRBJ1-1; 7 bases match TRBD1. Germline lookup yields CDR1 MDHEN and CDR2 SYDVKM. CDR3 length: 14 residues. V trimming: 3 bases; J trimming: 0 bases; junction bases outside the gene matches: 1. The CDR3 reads CASSLGQLNTEAFF. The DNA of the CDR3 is TGTGCCAGCAGTTTGGGACAGTTGAACACTGAAGCTTTCTTT.

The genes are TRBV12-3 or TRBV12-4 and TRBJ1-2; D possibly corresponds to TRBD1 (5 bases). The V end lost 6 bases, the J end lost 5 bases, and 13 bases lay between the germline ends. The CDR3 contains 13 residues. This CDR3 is CASRQRGNYGYTF. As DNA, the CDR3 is TGTGCCAGCAGACAACGGGGGAATTATGGCTACACCTTC.

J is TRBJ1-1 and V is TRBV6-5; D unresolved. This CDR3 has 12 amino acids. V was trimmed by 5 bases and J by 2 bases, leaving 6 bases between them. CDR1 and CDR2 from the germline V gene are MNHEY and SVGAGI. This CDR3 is CASSTRNTEAFF. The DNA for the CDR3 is TGTGCCAGCAGTACCAGAAACACTGAAGCTTTCTTT.

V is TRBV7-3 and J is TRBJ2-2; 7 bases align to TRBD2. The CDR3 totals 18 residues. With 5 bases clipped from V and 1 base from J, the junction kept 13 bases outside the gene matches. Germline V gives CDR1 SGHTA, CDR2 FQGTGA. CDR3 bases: TGTGCCAGCAGCCCAACCCGGGGGGAGCGGGGGAACACCGGGGAGCTGTTTTTT. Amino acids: CASSPTRGERGNTGELFF.

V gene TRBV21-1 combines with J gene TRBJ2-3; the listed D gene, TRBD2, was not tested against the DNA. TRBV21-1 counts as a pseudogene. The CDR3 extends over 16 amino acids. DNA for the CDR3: TGTGCCAGCAGCAAAGGCTGGGGCGGGAGCACGGATACGCAGTATTTT. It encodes CASSKGWGGSTDTQYF.

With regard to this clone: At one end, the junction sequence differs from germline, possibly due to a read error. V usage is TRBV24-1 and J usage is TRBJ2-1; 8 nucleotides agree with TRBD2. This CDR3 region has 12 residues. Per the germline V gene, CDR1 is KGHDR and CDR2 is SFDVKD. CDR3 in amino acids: CGAGGFYNEQFF. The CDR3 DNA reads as TGCGGGGCGGGGGGATTCTACAATGAGCAGTTCTTC.

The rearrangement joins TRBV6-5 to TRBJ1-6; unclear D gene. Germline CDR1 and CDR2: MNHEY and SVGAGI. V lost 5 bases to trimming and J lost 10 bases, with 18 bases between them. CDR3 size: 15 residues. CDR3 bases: TGTGCCAGCAGTCCCATCTTACCCGGAGAGTCACCCCTCCACTTT. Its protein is CASSPILPGESPLHF.